The next 32 T cell receptor beta chains were all read from a single sample in a study of T cell responses to AZD1222 COVID-19 vaccine. Libraries were prepared by immunoSEQ multiplex PCR; TCRdb keeps only in-frame clonotypes and omits some of them. Here the sample spans tens of thousands of clones, 75% to 95% being singletons. Here the sequenced sample was peripheral blood, taken 28 days after the second dose of the MenACWY control vaccine. The receptors shown here come from an adult who received the MenACWY meningococcal vaccine as a control.

The V call is TRBV29-1, the J call TRBJ2-5; D is unclear. CDR1 is SQVTM, CDR2 ANQGSEA, per germline. This CDR3 comprises 13 residues. With 5 bases removed from V and 4 bases from J, the gap between germline ends came to 14 bases. CDR3 DNA: TGCAGCGTTCGTTTGGGAAGAGGAGAGACCCAGTACTTC. Translation: CSVRLGRGETQYF. Using reference TRBV29-1 and TRBJ2-5 for the parts outside the CDR3, the full variable domain is SAVISQKPSRDICQRGTSLTIQCQVDSQVTMMFWYRQQPGQSLTLIATANQGSEATYESGFVIDKFPISRPNLTFSTLTVSNMSPEDSSIYLCSVRLGRGETQYFGPGTRLLVL.

V gene TRBV20-1 combines with J gene TRBJ1-2; unclear D gene. Germline V gene sequence: CDR1 DFQATT, CDR2 SNEGSKA (reference sequence). V shed 2 bases and J shed 8 bases, with 9 bases lying between them. This CDR3 region has 11 residues. CDR3 DNA: TGCAGTGCTAGACGGGGTGTGGGCTACACCTTC. Its translation is CSARRGVGYTF.

In this sample, this clone turned up a few times. V usage is TRBV5-5 and J usage is TRBJ2-7; D is perhaps TRBD2 (6 bases). CDR1 is SGHKS, CDR2 YYEKEE, per germline (reference sequence). There are 16 residues in the CDR3. Trimming removed 4 bases at V and 6 bases at J, with 23 bases between. The CDR3: CASSLGPREDGGEQYF. The CDR3 coding sequence is TGTGCCAGCAGCCTCGGCCCCAGGGAGGATGGGGGCGAGCAGTACTTC.

A single count supports this clone. The rearrangement joins TRBV12-5 to TRBJ2-2; tentatively, D is TRBD1 (5 bases). This CDR3 region has 14 residues. Germline CDR1 LGHNT, CDR2 FRNRAP. Between the trimmed V and J ends, which lost 8 bases and 3 bases, there was a span of 13 bases. In DNA form, the CDR3 reads TGTGCTAGTAGGGGTTCCTCCCACACCGGGGAGCTGTTTTTT. It yields the protein CASRGSSHTGELFF.

The CDR3: CASSSGPLRPEAFF. For the CDR3, the DNA is TGTGCCAGCAGCTCAGGTCCTCTCCGCCCTGAAGCTTTCTTT. This sequence joins TRBV11-3 and TRBJ1-1; no reliable D call. The V end lost 4 bases, the J end lost 6 bases, and 15 bases lay between the germline ends. The germline V gene encodes CDR1 SGHNT and CDR2 YENEEA. The CDR3 consists of 14 residues. The entire variable domain, with the rest obtained from reference TRBV11-3 and TRBJ1-1, is as follows: EAGVVQSPRYKIIEKKQPVAFWCNPISGHNTLYWYLQNLGQGPELLIRYENEEAVDDSQLPKDRFSAERLKGVDSTLKIQPAELGDSAVYLCASSSGPLRPEAFFGQGTRLTVV.

This chain uses TRBV15 with TRBJ1-5; D is unresolved. Germline CDR1 and CDR2: LNHNV and YYDKDF (reference sequence). CDR3 length: 15 residues. The V end lost 1 base, the J end lost 4 bases, and 11 bases lay between the germline ends. The CDR3 loop is CATSRGDGKNQPQHF. The CDR3 DNA reads as TGTGCCACCAGCAGAGGAGATGGGAAAAATCAGCCCCAGCATTTT.

This chain joins TRBV5-1 and TRBJ1-1; 8 positions match TRBD1. V trimming: 3 bases; J trimming: 5 bases; junction bases outside the gene matches: 3. CDR1 is SGHRS and CDR2 is YFSETQ in the germline V gene. The CDR3 extends over 13 amino acids. In nucleotides, the CDR3 is TGCGCCAGCAGCTGGGACAGGAGGACTGAAGCTTTCTTT. It codes for CASSWDRRTEAFF.

The chain employs TRBV19 and TRBJ1-3, with no clear D. Trimming took off 9 bases at V and 0 bases at J, with 12 bases between the two ends. Per germline, CDR1 LNHDA and CDR2 SQIVND (reference sequence). There are 14 residues in the CDR3. The CDR3: CASRVVVSGNTIYF. The CDR3 nucleotides read TGTGCCAGCCGCGTGGTGGTCTCTGGAAACACCATATATTTT.

The V gene is TRBV9, the J gene TRBJ2-5, with TRBD1 identical over 9 bases. Germline CDR1 and CDR2: SGDLS and YYNGEE. The CDR3 runs 14 residues. J lost 5 bases, V lost 4 bases, and 6 bases had no gene match. CDR3 amino acids: CASSPRTGAETQYF. The CDR3 coding sequence is TGTGCCAGCAGCCCACGGACAGGGGCGGAGACCCAGTACTTC. The full variable domain, rest sourced from reference TRBV9 and TRBJ2-5, is DSGVTQTPKHLITATGQRVTLRCSPRSGDLSVYWYQQSLDQGLQFLIQYYNGEERAKGNILERFSAQQFPDLHSELNLSSLELGDSALYFCASSPRTGAETQYFGPGTRLLVL.

J is TRBJ2-7 and V is TRBV2, with 11 bases identical to TRBD2. Germline V gene sequence: CDR1 SNHLY, CDR2 FYNNEI. After removal of 8 bases from V and 3 bases from J, the junction contained 15 bases not matched to a gene. This CDR3 comprises 17 residues. CDR3 bases: TGTGCCAGCCGACCCCCCCTTTTAGCGGGAGGGGACTACGAGCAGTACTTC. Translating it yields CASRPPLLAGGDYEQYF.

The chain carries TRBV28 and TRBJ1-3; 7 bases fit TRBD1. V shed 6 bases, J shed 0 bases, and the junction held 5 bases outside the gene matches. There are 15 residues in the CDR3. The germline V gene has CDR1 MDHEN and CDR2 SYDVKM. CDR3 sequence (DNA): TGTGCCAGCAGGGAACAGGGGAGCTCTGGAAACACCATATATTTT. This codes for CASREQGSSGNTIYF. Drawing the rest from reference TRBV28 and TRBJ1-3, the complete variable domain is DVKVTQSSRYLVKRTGEKVFLECVQDMDHENMFWYRQDPGLGLRLIYFSYDVKMKEKGDIPEGYSVSREKKERFSLILESASTNQTSMYLCASREQGSSGNTIYFGEGSWLTVV.

There are a few counts of this clone. The rearrangement links TRBV4-1 to TRBJ1-6; TRBD1 agrees at 7 bases. The germline V gene encodes CDR1 MGHRA and CDR2 YSYEKL. V lost 0 bases and J lost 9; bases outside the gene matches: 8. This CDR3 spans 16 amino acids. The CDR3 DNA follows: TGCGCCAGCAGCCAAGAGGCTGAGACAGGGATTTCACCCCTCCACTTT. Amino acid sequence: CASSQEAETGISPLHF.

This chain connects TRBV4-3 to TRBJ1-5; D call uncertain. CDR3 length: 15 residues. Deletions cut 6 bases from V and 0 bases from J, with 12 bases between. Germline values: CDR1 LGHNA, CDR2 YSLEER. The CDR3, as DNA: TGCGCCAGCAGTCTTAATTTCTATAGCAATCAGCCCCAGCATTTT. Translation: CASSLNFYSNQPQHF.

The V call is TRBV15, the J call TRBJ2-1, with 7 bases fitting TRBD2. Germline V gene sequence: CDR1 LNHNV, CDR2 YYDKDF (reference sequence). The trim removed 0 bases at V and 7 bases at J, leaving 15 bases unmatched. The CDR3 covers 18 residues. The CDR3 is CATSRDPPAAGVLNEQFF. The CDR3 coding sequence is TGTGCCACCAGCAGAGACCCACCGGCGGCGGGAGTCCTGAATGAGCAGTTCTTC.

The rearrangement uses TRBV9 and TRBJ2-3; 7 positions agree with TRBD2. CDR3 length equals 15 residues. Germline assignment: CDR1 SGDLS and CDR2 YYNGEE. The junction had 5 bases not matched to a gene; V was cut back by 0 bases and J by 4 bases. The CDR3 protein is CASSVGGRGADTQYF. CDR3 bases: TGTGCCAGCAGCGTAGGCGGGAGAGGCGCAGATACGCAGTATTTT.

The genes are TRBV19 and TRBJ2-2; D ambiguous. CDR1 is LNHDA and CDR2 is SQIVND in the germline V gene (reference sequence). Trimming took off 5 bases at V and 8 bases at J, with 9 bases between the two ends. CDR3 length: 12 amino acids. The CDR3 reads CASSPLGGELFF. CDR3 coding DNA: TGTGCCAGTAGTCCCCTGGGGGGGGAGCTGTTTTTT.

This rearrangement joins TRBV29-1 to TRBJ1-1; 8 bases fit TRBD1. The CDR3 is 16 amino acids. Germline values: CDR1 SQVTM, CDR2 ANQGSEA. V gave up 6 bases and J gave up 0 bases; unmatched junction bases: 12. CDR3 sequence reads: CSVGGAGGFLNTEAFF. The CDR3 DNA reads TGCAGCGTAGGGGGGGCAGGGGGCTTTCTGAACACTGAAGCTTTCTTT.

This rearrangement joins TRBV10-1 to TRBJ2-5; D is ambiguous. The V end lost 3 bases, the J end lost 5 bases, and 10 bases lay between the germline ends. This CDR3 spans 13 amino acids. CDR1 WNHNN and CDR2 SYGVQD come from the germline V gene (reference sequence). CDR3 sequence (DNA): TGCGCCAGCAGTGAATCAGGATGGGAGACCCAGTACTTC. It is translated as CASSESGWETQYF.

This chain joins TRBV6-5 and TRBJ2-7; the D is unclear. Germline V gene lookup returns CDR1 MNHEY and CDR2 SVGAGI. V dropped 4 bases and J dropped 3 bases, with 10 bases sitting between them. The CDR3 covers 13 residues. DNA of the CDR3: TGTGCCAGCAGTTCCGGACGGAGCTACGAGCAGTACTTC. It encodes CASSSGRSYEQYF.

The chain joins TRBV3-1 (or the pseudogene TRBV3-2) to TRBJ2-3; D remains unclear. The V and J ends lost 0 bases and 3 bases respectively, with 1 base between them. Germline V gives CDR1 LGHDT, CDR2 YNNKEL (reference sequence). The CDR3 is made up of 12 amino acids. The chain's CDR3 is CASSQETDTQYF. CDR3 bases: TGTGCCAGCAGCCAAGAAACAGATACGCAGTATTTT.

As DNA, the CDR3 is TGTGCCAGCAGCTCCACCTACGAGAGGACCGAGCAGTACTTC. Translating gives CASSSTYERTEQYF. V and J are TRBV7-8 and TRBJ2-7, with no clear D. The CDR3 is made up of 14 amino acids. Trimming left V 4 bases short and J 6 bases short, with 16 bases between. Germline V gene sequence: CDR1 SGHVS, CDR2 FQNEAQ.

The CDR3 DNA sequence: TGTGCCAGCAGCGACCCCTTAGCGGGAGGGCGGCCCAATGAGCAGTTCTTC. Amino acid sequence: CASSDPLAGGRPNEQFF. This chain uses TRBV9 with TRBJ2-1; 11 bases are shared with TRBD2. CDR1 is SGDLS, CDR2 YYNGEE, per germline. The CDR3 totals 17 residues. V gave up 3 bases and J gave up 6 bases; unmatched junction bases: 11.

The rearrangement uses TRBV27 and TRBJ1-4; 9 bases line up with TRBD1. V lost 7 bases, J lost 9 bases, and 15 bases stayed unmatched. Germline CDR1 and CDR2: MNHEY and SMNVEV (reference sequence). This CDR3 has 16 residues. Here the CDR3 DNA reads TGTGCCAGCACCGGTGATAGAGGGACAGGGAGGAAAAAACTGTTTTTT. Protein sequence: CASTGDRGTGRKKLFF.

The J gene is TRBJ2-7, the V gene TRBV9; possible D gene TRBD1, 6 bases. Trimming removed 0 bases from V and 6 bases from J, with 16 bases in between. Germline CDR1 SGDLS, CDR2 YYNGEE. This CDR3 has 15 amino acids. The DNA of the CDR3 is TGTGCCAGCAGCGTAGGAGACAGGCCCGCGATCGAGCAGTACTTC. Residues: CASSVGDRPAIEQYF.

This clone has a handful of counts. This sequence joins TRBV9 and TRBJ2-1; a possible D gene is TRBD2 (5 bases). The V end lost 0 bases, the J end lost 5 bases, and 9 bases lay between the germline ends. This CDR3 comprises 14 residues. CDR1 and CDR2 (germline): SGDLS, YYNGEE. CDR3 coding DNA: TGTGCCAGCAGCGTAGGTGGGAGCGACAATGAGCAGTTCTTC. It yields the protein CASSVGGSDNEQFF. Together with reference TRBV9 and TRBJ2-1, the CDR3 gives the full variable domain: DSGVTQTPKHLITATGQRVTLRCSPRSGDLSVYWYQQSLDQGLQFLIQYYNGEERAKGNILERFSAQQFPDLHSELNLSSLELGDSALYFCASSVGGSDNEQFFGPGTRLTVL.

The CDR3 sequence: CASIPSVGGRSNEQYF. The CDR3 DNA sequence: TGTGCCAGCATCCCTTCCGTTGGCGGGAGGTCCAACGAGCAGTACTTC. The chain has TRBV11-2 and TRBJ2-7, with 8 positions matching TRBD2. CDR1 SGHAT and CDR2 FQNNGV come from the germline V gene. There are 16 residues in the CDR3. V was clipped by 7 bases and J by 5 bases; unmatched bases: 16.

The chain employs TRBV5-1 and TRBJ2-5, with TRBD2 matching 13 bases. Trimming took 4 bases from V and 2 from J; bases not matched to a gene: 11. Germline-derived CDR1 and CDR2 are SGHRS and YFSETQ. The CDR3 sequence is 18 residues long. CDR3 protein: CASSPRGLAGRGQETQYF. The CDR3 region has the DNA TGCGCCAGCAGCCCCCGGGGACTAGCGGGGAGGGGGCAAGAGACCCAGTACTTC.

The chain is built from TRBV7-6 and TRBJ2-7, with 10 bases fitting TRBD2. The germline CDR1 and CDR2 sequences are SGHVS and FNYEAQ. This CDR3 is built from 15 residues. The junction had 9 bases not matched to a gene; V was cut back by 5 bases and J by 5 bases. CDR3 coding DNA: TGTGCCAGCAGCCAACGGGCTAGCGGGAGTCACGAGCAGTACTTC. The encoded protein is CASSQRASGSHEQYF.

This clone appeared once. The J gene is TRBJ1-1, the V gene TRBV12-3 or TRBV12-4; D possibly corresponds to TRBD1 (6 bases). This CDR3 contains 13 residues. Deletions cut 7 bases from V and 14 bases from J, with 23 bases between. As DNA, the CDR3 is TGTGCCAGCACCCCCTCCGTCCCCGGGACAAAATTCTTT. Protein sequence: CASTPSVPGTKFF.

The V call is TRBV28, the J call TRBJ2-7; D possibly uses TRBD1 or TRBD2 (5 bases each). V was shortened by 5 bases and J by 1 base, with 15 bases between the two germline ends. The CDR3 runs to 15 residues. Germline CDR1 MDHEN, CDR2 SYDVKM. CDR3 amino acids: CASSPYGTVSYEQYF. The CDR3 region has the DNA TGTGCCAGCAGTCCATATGGGACGGTGTCCTACGAGCAGTACTTC.

The rearrangement links TRBV28 to TRBJ1-2; tentatively, D is TRBD1 (6 bases). The CDR3 consists of 14 residues. Germline values: CDR1 MDHEN, CDR2 SYDVKM. V lost 6 bases and J 8 bases, leaving 19 bases between the germline ends. CDR3 residues: CASRGIVQGFGYTF. For the CDR3, the DNA is TGTGCCAGCAGGGGCATTGTACAGGGATTCGGCTACACCTTC.

The genes are TRBV25-1 and TRBJ1-1; D gene ambiguous. This CDR3 comprises 13 residues. V gave up 4 bases and J gave up 3 bases, with 9 bases separating them. From germline, CDR1 is MGHDK and CDR2 SYGVNS. The CDR3 is CASSVKRDTEAFF. CDR3 DNA: TGTGCCAGCAGTGTAAAGCGTGACACTGAAGCTTTCTTT.